This T cell receptor (beta chain) was sequenced in a study of blood T cell repertoires in COVID-19. Study-wide background: Sites in the United States, Italy and Spain provided acute and convalescent COVID-19 samples.

The protocol was immunoSEQ multiplex PCR, while the TCRdb copy is restricted to in-frame clones and leaves out a portion. The sample shows some 250,000 clones, approximately 86% of them seen only once. The CDR3 runs to 12 residues. V lost 3 bases to trimming and J lost 9 bases, with 12 bases between them. Germline-derived CDR1 and CDR2 are GTSNPN and SVGIG (reference sequence). Material for sequencing was peripheral blood. V and J are TRBV30 and TRBJ2-1; D perhaps matches TRBD2 (6 bases). The source of this sequence is a woman aged 25 to 39 who had recovered from COVID-19. In DNA, the CDR3 is TGTGCCTGGAGGGGGGACTCTACTGAGCAGTTCTTC. This sequence encodes CAWRGDSTEQFF.